A single sample gave rise to the 25 T cell receptor beta chains below, sequenced in a study of identical twins. A single record per CDR3 protein comes from TCRdb applying MiXCR to the 5' RACE reads. Of under 900,000 distinct CDR3 sequences in the sample, over 9% are singletons; the top ten hold 1.5% to 2%. This sample was shared with a second study, whose subject was yellow fever vaccine responses in identical twins.

Sequenced: PBMCs. The receptors originated from a young woman in good health.

This clonotype was counted a few times. The rearrangement links TRBV29-1 to TRBJ1-1, with D possibly being TRBD1 (6 bases). Trimming stripped 7 bases from V and 0 bases from J, with 15 bases between. Per germline, CDR1 SQVTM and CDR2 ANQGSEA. This CDR3 comprises 14 residues. This chain's CDR3 is CSGAGTSMNTEAFF. In DNA, the CDR3 is TGCAGCGGTGCCGGGACATCGATGAACACTGAAGCTTTCTTT.

At least ten counts were recorded for this clonotype. The J gene is TRBJ1-5, the V gene TRBV20-1; D is possibly TRBD1 (6 bases). CDR3 size: 15 residues. Germline CDR1 and CDR2: DFQATT and SNEGSKA (reference sequence). The V gene lost 0 bases and the J gene lost 5 bases, with 14 bases spanning the gap. The chain's CDR3 is CSARDPGGGDQPQHF. The CDR3 bases are TGCAGTGCTAGAGATCCGGGGGGCGGGGATCAGCCCCAGCATTTT.

This clonotype was observed a handful of times. V is TRBV11-2 and J is TRBJ2-5; 8 nucleotides agree with TRBD2. There are 18 residues in the CDR3. The germline CDR1 and CDR2 sequences are SGHAT and FQNNGV. V dropped 3 bases and J dropped 0; count of bases not matched to a gene: 12. The CDR3 loop is CASSLGFGREVNQETQYF. CDR3 bases: TGTGCCAGCAGCTTGGGATTTGGGCGGGAGGTAAACCAAGAGACCCAGTACTTC.

A few counts support this clonotype. The chain's CDR3 is CASSRDGPEAFF. The CDR3 nucleotides read TGTGCCAGCAGCCGGGACGGGCCTGAAGCTTTCTTT. The chain carries TRBV7-9 and TRBJ1-1, with TRBD1 as a possible D gene (5 bases). This CDR3 has 12 residues. Per germline, CDR1 SEHNR and CDR2 FQNEAQ (reference sequence). Trimming stripped 5 bases from V and 6 bases from J, with 10 bases between.

The chain recombines TRBV5-1 with TRBJ2-5, with no clear D. Germline CDR1 SGHRS, CDR2 YFSETQ. Trimming pared 2 bases from V and 1 base from J, leaving 12 bases between. This CDR3 is built from 15 residues. CDR3 sequence: CASSLNFALQETQYF. The CDR3 region has the DNA TGCGCCAGCAGCTTAAACTTCGCCCTCCAAGAGACCCAGTACTTC.

There are many counts of this clonotype. The chain links TRBV28 to TRBJ2-7; D not certain. The ends were cut back, 7 bases at V and 6 bases at J, with 19 bases in the middle. CDR1 is MDHEN, CDR2 SYDVKM, per germline. The CDR3 runs 14 residues. As DNA, the CDR3 is TGTGCCAGCACCGGCCCGGAGCTTTCTGCCGAGCAGTACTTC. This translates into CASTGPELSAEQYF.

The table lists this clonotype with a few counts. The CDR3 sequence: CASSPARVTEAFF. CDR3 DNA sequence: TGTGCCAGCAGCCCGGCGCGCGTCACTGAAGCTTTCTTT. The rearrangement joins TRBV14 to TRBJ1-1; D unclear. The V and J ends lost 4 bases and 4 bases respectively, with 10 bases between them. The CDR3 consists of 13 residues. Germline CDR1 and CDR2: SGHDN and FVKESK.

This clonotype has a count of ten or more. The chain recombines TRBV12-3 or TRBV12-4 with TRBJ1-5; D call uncertain. V shed 4 bases and J shed 2 bases, with 6 bases lying between them. CDR3 length equals 13 residues. CDR3 nucleotides: TGTGCCAGCAGTTCGGACGGCAATCAGCCCCAGCATTTT. Protein: CASSSDGNQPQHF.

This clonotype was seen many times. This chain connects TRBV3-1 to TRBJ2-3, with TRBD2 matching over 7 bases. This CDR3 comprises 16 residues. Trimming took 3 bases from V and 2 from J; bases not matched to a gene: 8. The germline CDR1 and CDR2 sequences are LGHDT and YNNKEL (reference sequence). CDR3 in amino acids: CASSHWASGFTDTQYF. The CDR3 DNA reads as TGTGCCAGCAGCCATTGGGCTAGCGGATTCACAGATACGCAGTATTTT.

The genes are TRBV5-1 and TRBJ1-6; TRBD1 matches at 7 bases. The CDR3 consists of 14 residues. The V segment lost 0 bases and the J segment 7 bases; nucleotides outside the gene matches: 1. CDR1 and CDR2 (germline): SGHRS, YFSETQ. The CDR3 DNA is TGCGCCAGCAGCTTGGAGGGACAGAATTCACCCCTCCACTTT. This gives the protein CASSLEGQNSPLHF.

In its sample, this clonotype was seen a few times. The CDR3 DNA reads as TGTGCCATCAGTGATGGGACCGGGGAGCTGTTTTTT. Its protein is CAISDGTGELFF. The gene calls are TRBV10-3 and TRBJ2-2; D gene ambiguous. V lost 3 bases and J lost 5, with 4 bases in between. Germline loops: CDR1 ENHRY, CDR2 SYGVKD. This CDR3 is 12 amino acids long.

This clonotype was seen a few times. V and J are TRBV5-1 and TRBJ1-3, with D unclear. CDR1 and CDR2 from the germline V gene are SGHRS and YFSETQ. There are 18 residues in the CDR3. V shed 0 bases and J shed 0 bases, with 16 bases lying between them. The CDR3 DNA sequence: TGCGCCAGCAGCTTGGTGGCAGGCCTAACACTCTCTGGAAACACCATATATTTT. Its translation: CASSLVAGLTLSGNTIYF. Using reference TRBV5-1 and TRBJ1-3 for the parts outside the CDR3, the full variable domain is KAGVTQTPRYLIKTRGQQVTLSCSPISGHRSVSWYQQTPGQGLQFLFEYFSETQRNKGNFPGRFSGRQFSNSRSEMNVSTLELGDSALYLCASSLVAGLTLSGNTIYFGEGSWLTVV.

The rearrangement joins TRBV20-1 to TRBJ2-5, with 9 bases that match TRBD2. V dropped 6 bases and J dropped 5; count of bases not matched to a gene: 16. The length of the CDR3 is 16 residues. The germline gives CDR1 DFQATT, CDR2 SNEGSKA (reference sequence). Here the CDR3 DNA reads TGCAGTGCCCCCTTGGCGGGGGGGCCATTCTCGGAGACCCAGTACTTC. Translated: CSAPLAGGPFSETQYF.

The genes are TRBV7-8 and TRBJ2-2, with 7 bases that match TRBD1. Trimming cost V 4 bases and J 0 bases; bases outside gene matches: 11. CDR3 length: 18 residues. The V gene's germline CDR1 is SGHVS and CDR2 FQNEAQ. CDR3 in DNA: TGTGCCAGCAGCTACCTACCGGGACAGAGCGCGAACACCGGGGAGCTGTTTTTT. Protein product: CASSYLPGQSANTGELFF.

V is TRBV15 and J is TRBJ2-7; perhaps TRBD2 as D (6 bases). This CDR3 contains 17 residues. Trimming left V 4 bases short and J 3 bases short, with 22 bases between. The germline V gene has CDR1 LNHNV and CDR2 YYDKDF (reference sequence). CDR3 amino acids: CATSIGWGDSPGYEQYV. The DNA for the CDR3 is TGTGCCACCAGCATTGGCTGGGGGGACTCCCCCGGCTACGAGCAGTACGTC.

V and J are TRBV11-2 and TRBJ2-5, with 9 nucleotides matching TRBD1. Looked up from germline, CDR1 is SGHAT and CDR2 is FQNNGV. V dropped 5 bases and J dropped 5; count of bases not matched to a gene: 12. CDR3 length equals 16 residues. The CDR3 sequence is CASSTPGTGNRETQYF. The CDR3 DNA is TGTGCCAGCAGCACTCCCGGGACAGGGAATCGGGAGACCCAGTACTTC. The full variable domain, its missing parts supplied by reference TRBV11-2 and TRBJ2-5, is EAGVAQSPRYKIIEKRQSVAFWCNPISGHATLYWYQQILGQGPKLLIQFQNNGVVDDSQLPKDRFSAERLKGVDSTLKIQPAKLEDSAVYLCASSTPGTGNRETQYFGPGTRLLVL.

The sample holds many counts of this clonotype. The V call is TRBV19, the J call TRBJ2-1, with D unresolved. Between the trimmed V and J ends, which lost 5 bases and 10 bases, there was a span of 15 bases. The germline CDR1 and CDR2 sequences are LNHDA and SQIVND (reference sequence). The CDR3 spans 13 residues. The CDR3 here is CASSPYGGYEQFF. The CDR3, as DNA: TGTGCCAGTAGTCCCTACGGTGGTTACGAGCAGTTCTTC.

This clonotype appeared a few times. This rearrangement joins TRBV4-2 to TRBJ2-3; either TRBD1 or TRBD2 may fit D (5 bases each). Looked up from germline, CDR1 is LGHNA and CDR2 is YNFKEQ. Trimming removed 4 bases from V and 2 bases from J, with 16 bases in between. The CDR3 runs to 16 residues. CDR3 in DNA: TGTGCCAGCAGCCCTGAGAGGGGCCCAAACACAGATACGCAGTATTTT. It translates to CASSPERGPNTDTQYF.

J is TRBJ2-3 and V is TRBV19, with unresolved D. Germline V lookup: CDR1 LNHDA, CDR2 SQIVND (reference sequence). Deletions cut 1 base from V and 0 bases from J, with 5 bases between. The CDR3 runs to 14 residues. The DNA of the CDR3 is TGTGCCAGTAGTATAGGCGGTAGCACAGATACGCAGTATTTT. Its protein product is CASSIGGSTDTQYF.

This clonotype was recorded at least ten times. This rearrangement joins TRBV7-9 to TRBJ1-1; D unresolved. The CDR3 contains 17 residues. Germline CDR1 and CDR2: SEHNR and FQNEAQ (reference sequence). Trimming stripped 2 bases from V and 1 base from J, with 17 bases between. CDR3: CASSLRSVGLENTEAFF. Here the CDR3 DNA reads TGTGCCAGCAGCTTAAGGAGTGTGGGTCTGGAGAACACTGAAGCTTTCTTT.

This clonotype occurred many times. V is TRBV12-3 or TRBV12-4 and J is TRBJ1-5, with 9 nucleotides matching TRBD1. V lost 2 bases and J lost 3; bases outside the gene matches: 2. The CDR3 has 15 amino acids. The CDR3 is CASSLRTGVNQPQHF. As DNA, the CDR3 is TGTGCCAGCAGTTTAAGGACAGGGGTCAATCAGCCCCAGCATTTT.

The rearrangement uses TRBV10-2 and TRBJ2-1; TRBD2 matches at 15 bases. The V gene end was trimmed by 0 bases and the J gene end by 5 bases; junction bases not matched to a gene: 8. Germline V gene lookup returns CDR1 WSHSY and CDR2 SAAADI. CDR3 length: 19 residues. The CDR3 bases are TGCGCCAGCAGTGAGTCCTCCGGGACTAGCGGGAGGTCGCACAATGAGCAGTTCTTC. This encodes CASSESSGTSGRSHNEQFF.

This clonotype has a count of ten or more. The chain carries TRBV6-2 or TRBV6-3 and TRBJ2-1; 13 bases agree with TRBD2. Germline lookup yields CDR1 MNHEY and CDR2 SVGEGT. Trimming at V came to 5 bases and at J to 6 bases, leaving 4 bases not matched to a gene. The CDR3 extends over 15 amino acids. The CDR3 is CASSQLAGGPNEQFF. The CDR3 nucleotides are TGTGCCAGCAGTCAACTAGCGGGGGGGCCCAATGAGCAGTTCTTC.

The chain carries TRBV12-3 or TRBV12-4 and TRBJ2-1; D might be TRBD1 (5 bases). The CDR3 runs 16 residues. Deletions cut 5 bases from V and 7 bases from J, with 21 bases between. CDR3 sequence reads: CASSPKGRAIPNEQFF. In nucleotides, the CDR3 is TGTGCCAGCAGTCCCAAAGGCAGGGCCATCCCGAATGAGCAGTTCTTC.

The rearrangement joins TRBV7-2 to TRBJ2-1; D call uncertain. V lost 1 base and J lost 6, with 7 bases in between. CDR3 length equals 13 residues. Per the germline V gene, CDR1 is SGHTA and CDR2 is FQGNSA. The CDR3, as DNA: TGTGCCAGCAGCTTAGACCCCATCAATGAGCAGTTCTTC. Its protein product is CASSLDPINEQFF. The entire variable domain, with the rest obtained from reference TRBV7-2 and TRBJ2-1, is as follows: GAGVSQSPSNKVTEKGKDVELRCDPISGHTALYWYRQSLGQGLEFLIYFQGNSAPDKSGLPSDRFSAERTGGSVSTLTIQRTQQEDSAVYLCASSLDPINEQFFGPGTRLTVL.